Below, 3 T cell receptor beta chains from the same sample are listed, as sequenced in a study of blood T cells in healthy people across ages (dated by TCRdb to the mid-2010s). The protocol used for the library was 5' RACE. Sequencing used an Illumina HiSeq 2500. A second roughly 6 to 12 cycle PCR used a sample-barcoded 5' primer and a J-beta primer mix. Starting from the raw public reads, TCRdb applied fastp trimming at Q25, assembled clones with MiXCR and retained in-frame beta chains. CDR3 protein sequences are deduplicated, and each keeps its most common genes and DNA. This sample comprises some 290,000 distinct CDR3 sequences, 25% to 30% of them detected only once. 29% of the sample belongs to the ten largest clones. The sample was blood. All receptors derive from a woman between 65 and 79 years old in good health.

This clonotype has only a few counts. V and J are TRBV12-3 or TRBV12-4 and TRBJ2-1; D is possibly TRBD1 or TRBD2 (5 bases each). This CDR3 has 12 residues. Trimming removed 0 bases from V and 16 bases from J, with 13 bases in between. CDR3 amino acids: CASSLAGTNAFF. The CDR3 nucleotides read TGTGCCAGCAGTTTAGCCGGGACCAACGCTTTCTTC.

The rearrangement links TRBV21-1 to TRBJ2-7; TRBD2 is taken as the D call from the table, unchecked against the DNA. TRBV21-1 is a recognized pseudogene. This CDR3 has 20 residues. The CDR3 sequence: CASTLPPRQGLGTTTYEQYF. The CDR3 DNA reads TGTGCCAGCACCTTACCTCCGCGACAAGGCCTCGGGACGACCACCTACGAGCAGTACTTC.

The sample holds a few counts of this clonotype. The J gene is TRBJ2-3, the V gene TRBV12-3 or TRBV12-4; D ambiguous. V shed 1 base and J shed 6 bases, with 11 bases lying between them. This CDR3 spans 14 amino acids. CDR3 coding DNA: TGTGCCAGCAGTTTAGGTGCGATCAGGGATACGCAGTATTTT. This codes for CASSLGAIRDTQYF.